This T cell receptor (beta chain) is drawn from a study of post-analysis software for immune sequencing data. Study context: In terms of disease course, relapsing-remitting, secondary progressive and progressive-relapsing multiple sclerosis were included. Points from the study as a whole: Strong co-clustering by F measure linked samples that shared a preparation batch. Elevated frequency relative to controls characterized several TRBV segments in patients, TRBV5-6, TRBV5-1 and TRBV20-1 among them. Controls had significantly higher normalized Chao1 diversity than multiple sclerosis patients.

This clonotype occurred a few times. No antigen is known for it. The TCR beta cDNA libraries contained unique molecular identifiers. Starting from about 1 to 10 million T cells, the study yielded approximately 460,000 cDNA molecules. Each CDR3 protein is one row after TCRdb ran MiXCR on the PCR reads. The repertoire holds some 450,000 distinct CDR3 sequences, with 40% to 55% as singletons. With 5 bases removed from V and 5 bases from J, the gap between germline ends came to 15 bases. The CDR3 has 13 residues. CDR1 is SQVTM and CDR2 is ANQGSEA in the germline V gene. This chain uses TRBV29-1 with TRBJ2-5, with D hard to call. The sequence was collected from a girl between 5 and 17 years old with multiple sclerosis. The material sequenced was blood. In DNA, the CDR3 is TGCAGCGTTCAATCTCAGCGCCGCGAGACCCAGTACTTC. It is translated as CSVQSQRRETQYF.